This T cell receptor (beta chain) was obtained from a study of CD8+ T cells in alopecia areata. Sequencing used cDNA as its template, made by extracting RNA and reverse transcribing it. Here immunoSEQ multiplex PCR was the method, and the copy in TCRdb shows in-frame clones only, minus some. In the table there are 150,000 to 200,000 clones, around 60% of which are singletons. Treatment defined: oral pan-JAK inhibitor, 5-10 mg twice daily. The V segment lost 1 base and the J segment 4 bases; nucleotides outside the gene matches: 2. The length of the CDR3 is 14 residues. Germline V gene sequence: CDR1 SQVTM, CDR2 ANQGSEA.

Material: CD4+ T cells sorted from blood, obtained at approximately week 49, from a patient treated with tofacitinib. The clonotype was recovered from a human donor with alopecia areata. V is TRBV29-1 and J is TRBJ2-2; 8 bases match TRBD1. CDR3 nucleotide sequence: TGCAGCGTTGAAGGGGACAGGCCCACCGGGGAGCTGTTTTTT. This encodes CSVEGDRPTGELFF.